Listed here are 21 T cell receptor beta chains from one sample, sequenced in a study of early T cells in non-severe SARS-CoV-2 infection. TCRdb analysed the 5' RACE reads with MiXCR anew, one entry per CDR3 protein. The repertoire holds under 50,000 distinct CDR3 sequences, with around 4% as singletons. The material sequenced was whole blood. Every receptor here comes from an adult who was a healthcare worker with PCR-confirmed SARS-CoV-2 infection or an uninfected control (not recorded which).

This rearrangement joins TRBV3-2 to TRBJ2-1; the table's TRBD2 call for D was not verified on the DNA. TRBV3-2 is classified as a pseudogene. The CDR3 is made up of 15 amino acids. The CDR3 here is CASSQDTLLANEQFF. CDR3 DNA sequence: TGTGCCAGCAGCCAAGACACGCTACTAGCCAATGAGCAGTTCTTC.

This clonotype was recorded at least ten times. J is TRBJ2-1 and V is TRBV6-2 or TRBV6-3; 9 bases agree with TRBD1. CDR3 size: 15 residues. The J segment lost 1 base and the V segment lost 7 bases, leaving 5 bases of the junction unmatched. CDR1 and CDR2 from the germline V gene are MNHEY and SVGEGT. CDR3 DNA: TGTGCCAGCAAAATGACAGGGGGTTCCTACAATGAGCAGTTCTTC. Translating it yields CASKMTGGSYNEQFF.

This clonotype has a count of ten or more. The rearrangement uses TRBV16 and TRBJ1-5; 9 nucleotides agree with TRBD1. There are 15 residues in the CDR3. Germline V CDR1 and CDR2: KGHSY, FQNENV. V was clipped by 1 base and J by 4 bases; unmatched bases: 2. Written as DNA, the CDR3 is TGTGCCAGCAGCCAATGGGGACAGGGAAATCAGCCCCAGCATTTT. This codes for CASSQWGQGNQPQHF.

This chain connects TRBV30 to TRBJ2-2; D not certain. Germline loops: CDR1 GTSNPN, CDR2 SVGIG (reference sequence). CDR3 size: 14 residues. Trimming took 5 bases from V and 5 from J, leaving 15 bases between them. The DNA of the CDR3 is TGTGCCTGGGATTCGGGCATCCTAACCGGGGAGCTGTTTTTT. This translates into CAWDSGILTGELFF.

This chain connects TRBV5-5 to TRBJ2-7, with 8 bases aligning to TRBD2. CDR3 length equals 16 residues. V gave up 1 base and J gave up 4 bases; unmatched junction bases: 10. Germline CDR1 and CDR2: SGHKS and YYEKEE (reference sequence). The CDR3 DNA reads TGTGCCAGCAGCTTGCGGCGGGGGGATACTCCATACGAGCAGTACTTC. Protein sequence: CASSLRRGDTPYEQYF. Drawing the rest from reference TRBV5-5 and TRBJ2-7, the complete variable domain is DAGVTQSPTHLIKTRGQQVTLRCSPISGHKSVSWYQQVLGQGPQFIFQYYEKEERGRGNFPDRFSARQFPNYSSELNVNALLLGDSALYLCASSLRRGDTPYEQYFGPGTRLTVT.

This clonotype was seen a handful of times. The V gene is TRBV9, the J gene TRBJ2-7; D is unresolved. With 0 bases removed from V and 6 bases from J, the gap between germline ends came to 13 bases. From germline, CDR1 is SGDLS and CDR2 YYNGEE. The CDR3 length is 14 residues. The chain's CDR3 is CASSVDVKVLEQYF. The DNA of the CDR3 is TGTGCCAGCAGCGTAGACGTGAAGGTCCTCGAGCAGTACTTC.

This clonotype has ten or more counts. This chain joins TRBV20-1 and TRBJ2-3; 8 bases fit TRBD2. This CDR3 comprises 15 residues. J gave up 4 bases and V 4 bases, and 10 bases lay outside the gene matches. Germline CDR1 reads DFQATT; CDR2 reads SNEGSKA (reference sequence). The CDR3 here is CSAIGGLGGSDTQYF. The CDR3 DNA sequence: TGCAGTGCTATAGGGGGACTAGGGGGATCAGATACGCAGTATTTT.

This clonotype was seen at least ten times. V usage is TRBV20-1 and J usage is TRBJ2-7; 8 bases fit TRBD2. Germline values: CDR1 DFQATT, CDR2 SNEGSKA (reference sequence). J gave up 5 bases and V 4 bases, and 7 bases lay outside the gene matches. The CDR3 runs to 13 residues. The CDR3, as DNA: TGCAGTGCTACCGGGGGGGTAGGCAACGAGCAGTACTTC. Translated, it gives CSATGGVGNEQYF.

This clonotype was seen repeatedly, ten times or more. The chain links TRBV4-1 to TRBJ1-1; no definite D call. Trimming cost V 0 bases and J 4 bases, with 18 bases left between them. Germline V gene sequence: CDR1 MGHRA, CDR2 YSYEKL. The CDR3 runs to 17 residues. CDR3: CASSQDGSSPYGTEAFF. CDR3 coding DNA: TGCGCCAGCAGCCAAGATGGGAGTAGTCCGTACGGCACTGAAGCTTTCTTT.

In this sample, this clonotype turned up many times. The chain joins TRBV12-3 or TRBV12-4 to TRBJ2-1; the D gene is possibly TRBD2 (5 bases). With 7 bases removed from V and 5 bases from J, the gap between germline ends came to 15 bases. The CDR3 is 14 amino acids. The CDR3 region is CASNPRLRDNEQFF. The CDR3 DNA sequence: TGTGCCAGCAACCCCCGACTAAGGGACAATGAGCAGTTCTTC.

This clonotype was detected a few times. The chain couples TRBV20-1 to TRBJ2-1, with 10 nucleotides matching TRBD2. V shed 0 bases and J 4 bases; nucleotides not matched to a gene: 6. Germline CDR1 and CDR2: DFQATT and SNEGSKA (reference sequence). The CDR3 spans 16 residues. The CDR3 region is CSARDLTSGKYNEQFF. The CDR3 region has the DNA TGCAGTGCTAGAGATCTCACTAGCGGGAAATACAATGAGCAGTTCTTC.

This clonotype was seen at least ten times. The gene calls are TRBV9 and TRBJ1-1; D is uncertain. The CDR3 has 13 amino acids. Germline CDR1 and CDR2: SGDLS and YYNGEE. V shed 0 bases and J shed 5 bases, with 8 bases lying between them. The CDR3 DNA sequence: TGTGCCAGCAGCGTAGGGACGGGGACTGAAGCTTTCTTT. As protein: CASSVGTGTEAFF.

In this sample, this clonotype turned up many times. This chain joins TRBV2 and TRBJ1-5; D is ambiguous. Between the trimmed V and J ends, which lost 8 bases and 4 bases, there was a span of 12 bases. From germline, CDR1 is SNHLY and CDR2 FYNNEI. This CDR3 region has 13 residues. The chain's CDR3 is CASRGTRNQPQHF. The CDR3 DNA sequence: TGTGCCAGCCGCGGAACACGGAATCAGCCCCAGCATTTT.

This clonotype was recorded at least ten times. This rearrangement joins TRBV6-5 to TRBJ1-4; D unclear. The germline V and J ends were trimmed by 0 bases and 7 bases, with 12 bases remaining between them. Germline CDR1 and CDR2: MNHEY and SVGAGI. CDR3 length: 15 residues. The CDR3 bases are TGTGCCAGCAGTTACTCACGAGAGTTCCGTGAAAAACTGTTTTTT. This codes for CASSYSREFREKLFF.

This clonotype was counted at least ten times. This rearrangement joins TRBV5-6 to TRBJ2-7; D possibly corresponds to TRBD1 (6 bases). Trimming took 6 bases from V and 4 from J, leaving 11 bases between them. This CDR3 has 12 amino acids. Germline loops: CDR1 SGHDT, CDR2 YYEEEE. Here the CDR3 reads CASNLQGYEQYF. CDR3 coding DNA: TGTGCCAGCAACTTACAGGGATACGAGCAGTACTTC.

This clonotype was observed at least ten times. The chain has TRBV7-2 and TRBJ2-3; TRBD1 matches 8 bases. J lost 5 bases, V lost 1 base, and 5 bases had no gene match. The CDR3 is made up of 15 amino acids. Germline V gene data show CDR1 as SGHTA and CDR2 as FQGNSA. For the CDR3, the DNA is TGTGCCAGCAGCTTAGAGGACAGGGTAATAGATACGCAGTATTTT. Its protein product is CASSLEDRVIDTQYF.

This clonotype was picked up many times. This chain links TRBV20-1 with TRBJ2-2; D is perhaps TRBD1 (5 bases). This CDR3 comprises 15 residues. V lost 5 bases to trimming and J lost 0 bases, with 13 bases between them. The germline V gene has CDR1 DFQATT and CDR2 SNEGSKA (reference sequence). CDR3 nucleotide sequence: TGCAGTGCTTCACCCAGGGTCCCGAACACCGGGGAGCTGTTTTTT. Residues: CSASPRVPNTGELFF.

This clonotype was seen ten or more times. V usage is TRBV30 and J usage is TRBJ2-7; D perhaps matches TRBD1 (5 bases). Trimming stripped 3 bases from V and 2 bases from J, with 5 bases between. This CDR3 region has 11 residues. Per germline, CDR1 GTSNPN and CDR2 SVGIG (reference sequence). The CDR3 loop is CAWRTAYEQYF. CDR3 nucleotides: TGTGCCTGGAGGACAGCCTACGAGCAGTACTTC.

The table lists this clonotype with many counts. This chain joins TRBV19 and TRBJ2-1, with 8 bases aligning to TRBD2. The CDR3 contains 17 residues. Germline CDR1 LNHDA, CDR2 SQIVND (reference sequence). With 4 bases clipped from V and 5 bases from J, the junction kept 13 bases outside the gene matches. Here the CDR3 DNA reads TGTGCCAGTAGTAATATCGAGTATGCGGGGGGAAACAATGAGCAGTTCTTC. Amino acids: CASSNIEYAGGNNEQFF. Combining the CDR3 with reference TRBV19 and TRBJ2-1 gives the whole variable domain DGGITQSPKYLFRKEGQNVTLSCEQNLNHDAMYWYRQDPGQGLRLIYYSQIVNDFQKGDIAEGYSVSREKKESFPLTVTSAQKNPTAFYLCASSNIEYAGGNNEQFFGPGTRLTVL.

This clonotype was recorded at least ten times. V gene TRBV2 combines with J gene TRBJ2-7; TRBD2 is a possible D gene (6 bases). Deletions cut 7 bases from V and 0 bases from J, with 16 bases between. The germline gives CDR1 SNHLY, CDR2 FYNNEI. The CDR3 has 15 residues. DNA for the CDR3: TGTGCCAGCAAGCAGTTTGCGGGGCGCTCCTACGAGCAGTACTTC. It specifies CASKQFAGRSYEQYF.

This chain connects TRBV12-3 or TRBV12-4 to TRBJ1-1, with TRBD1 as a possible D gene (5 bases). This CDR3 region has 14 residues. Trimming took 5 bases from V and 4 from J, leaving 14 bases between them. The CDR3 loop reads CASSTAGGATEAFF. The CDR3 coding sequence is TGTGCCAGCAGTACAGCCGGGGGTGCCACTGAAGCTTTCTTT.